The present entry profiles one T cell receptor beta chain with its context. Its antigen is unidentified. Libraries were prepared by immunoSEQ multiplex PCR; TCRdb keeps only in-frame clonotypes and omits some of them. The top ten clones hold over 1% of a sample with approximately 150,000 clones, roughly 92% of them seen once. The sample is drawn from a study of T cell responses to AZD1222 COVID-19 vaccine. Study outcomes and limitations: Spike-wide vaccine-associated CD4 TCRs dominated at 160-218 and 743-854. Only five to seven individuals given AZD1222 were seropositive at baseline. Unmutated variant regions reportedly attract nearly half of all spike-specific TCRs. Mostly white British, mostly female donors; authors suggested clonal diversity may be underestimated.

The CDR3 extends over 14 amino acids. V was trimmed by 3 bases and J by 0 bases, leaving 9 bases between them. The V gene's germline CDR1 is SGHRS and CDR2 YFSETQ. This TCR came from an adult who received the AZD1222 COVID-19 vaccine. The chain links TRBV5-1 to TRBJ1-1, with a tentative D call TRBD1 (5 bases). Here the sequenced sample was peripheral blood, taken 28 days after the second AZD1222 dose. This CDR3 reads CASSWTDMNTEAFF. Here the CDR3 DNA reads TGCGCCAGCAGCTGGACGGACATGAACACTGAAGCTTTCTTT.